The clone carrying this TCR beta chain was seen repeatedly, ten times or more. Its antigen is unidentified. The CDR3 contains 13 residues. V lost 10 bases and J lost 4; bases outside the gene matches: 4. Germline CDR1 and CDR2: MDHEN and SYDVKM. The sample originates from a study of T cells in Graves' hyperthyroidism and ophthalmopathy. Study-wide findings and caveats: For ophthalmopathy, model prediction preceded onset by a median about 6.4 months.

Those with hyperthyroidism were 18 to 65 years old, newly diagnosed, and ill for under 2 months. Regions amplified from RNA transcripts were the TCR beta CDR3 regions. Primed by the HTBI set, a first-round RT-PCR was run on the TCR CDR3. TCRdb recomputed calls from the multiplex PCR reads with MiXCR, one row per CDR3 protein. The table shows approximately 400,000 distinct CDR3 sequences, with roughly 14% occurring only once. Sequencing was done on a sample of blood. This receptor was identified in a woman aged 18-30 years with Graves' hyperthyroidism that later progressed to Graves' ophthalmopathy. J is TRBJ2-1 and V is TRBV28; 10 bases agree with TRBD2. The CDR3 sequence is CAITSGIYNEQFF. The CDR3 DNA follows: TGTGCCATTACTAGCGGGATATACAATGAGCAGTTCTTC.